This T cell receptor beta chain was documented in a study of graft-versus-host responses after intestinal transplantation. Overall study: Multivisceral, liver-intestinal, or isolated intestinal transplants were performed in recipients. Every recipient underwent anti-thymocyte globulin induction, then tacrolimus and steroids for roughly 3 years.

This clone was seen just once. The antigen remains unidentified. Study observations and caveats: GvH clones were identified in recipient marrow, with some first appearing in ileum or blood. Peak circulating GvH clone levels were associated with early post-transplant HvG declines.

Germline CDR1 SGHNT, CDR2 YYREEE (reference sequence). V gave up 4 bases and J gave up 3 bases; unmatched junction bases: 13. CDR3 size: 18 residues. TCRdb keeps only in-frame clones here, not all; method: immunoSEQ multiplex PCR. The sample holds roughly 100,000 clones; roughly 84% are singletons and the top ten take about 0.9%. Sequenced material: unstimulated CD4+ T cells sorted from spleen or lymph node cells, taken before intestinal transplant. The rearrangement links TRBV5-4 to TRBJ2-2, with 9 bases identical to TRBD1. This clonotype was sampled from a human donor who received an intestinal transplant. The DNA of the CDR3 is TGTGCCAGCAGCGCAAGTCCCGGGACAGGGAGAGACACCGGGGAGCTGTTTTTT. It codes for CASSASPGTGRDTGELFF.